Listed below are T cell receptor beta chains from one sample, sequenced in a study of response to subunit inactivated influenza vaccine. TCRdb reprocessed the RT-PCR reads with MiXCR, giving one entry per CDR3 protein. The sample yields fewer than 750,000 distinct CDR3 sequences, about 15% seen once. Sequences were derived from PBMCs from blood, sampled 11 to 12 days after vaccination. Receptor source: a man aged 50-59 years who received an inactivated influenza vaccine. Both conserved end residues are part of each CDR3. A D gene is named only where the DNA matches it firmly. Where a row states a size, it is once, few, many or the class of an expanded clone; other rows omit it.

J: TRBJ2-7
size: NA
D: NA
V: TRBV28
DNA: TGTGCCAGCCGATCGCCGGGACCACCCTACGAGCAGTACTTC
CDR3: CASRSPGPPYEQYF

J: TRBJ2-3
size: few
D: NA
V: TRBV9
DNA: TGTGCCAGCAGCGCTGGGACACACACAGATACGCAGTATTTT
CDR3: CASSAGTHTDTQYF

J: TRBJ2-3
size: NA
D: NA
V: TRBV24-1
DNA: TGTGCCACCAGTGGAGGGACGTACAGCACAGATACGCAGTATTTT
CDR3: CATSGGTYSTDTQYF

J: TRBJ2-7
size: many
D: TRBD2
V: TRBV20-1
DNA: TGCAGTGCTAACCCCCTCGGGGGGACCTACGAGCAGTACTTC
CDR3: CSANPLGGTYEQYF

J: TRBJ2-3
size: few
D: TRBD2
V: TRBV20-1
DNA: TGCAGTGCTAGAGATATAGCGGGAGACGTCGTAGTGAATACGCAGTATTTT
CDR3: CSARDIAGDVVVNTQYF

J: TRBJ2-7
size: few
D: TRBD2
V: TRBV6-5
DNA: TGTGCCAGCAGTTACGGCGGGAGGGCTTCCTACGAGCAGTACTTC
CDR3: CASSYGGRASYEQYF

J: TRBJ2-1
size: NA
D: TRBD2
V: TRBV6-1
DNA: TGTGCCAGCAGTGTCCTGGGGGGGGGTATGAATGAGCAGTTCTTC
CDR3: CASSVLGGGMNEQFF

J: TRBJ2-5
size: many
D: NA
V: TRBV6-6
DNA: TGTGCCACCAGAGACCAGATGCAAGAGACCCAGTACTTC
CDR3: CATRDQMQETQYF

J: TRBJ2-1
size: NA
D: TRBD2
V: TRBV5-1
DNA: TGCGCCAGCACCCAGAGAGCGGGGGGGCTCAATGAGCAGTTCTTC
CDR3: CASTQRAGGLNEQFF

J: TRBJ1-1
size: many
D: NA
V: TRBV28
DNA: TGTGCCAGCATCGGGGCGTTTGACACTGAAGCTTTCTTT
CDR3: CASIGAFDTEAFF

J: TRBJ2-1
size: few
D: TRBD2
V: TRBV3-1
DNA: TGTGCCAGCAGCCCCTTGACTAGCGCGTCGGTCCAGTTCTTC
CDR3: CASSPLTSASVQFF

J: TRBJ2-7
size: NA
D: NA
V: TRBV5-1
DNA: TGCGCCAGCAGCTTGGTATCTTACGGGAACGAGCAGTACTTC
CDR3: CASSLVSYGNEQYF

J: TRBJ2-7
size: few
D: NA
V: TRBV5-1
DNA: TGCGCCAGCAGCTTGGGGGGGACGGCTAGCTCCTACGAGCAGTACTTC
CDR3: CASSLGGTASSYEQYF

J: TRBJ2-3
size: few
D: TRBD2
V: TRBV29-1
DNA: TGCAGCGTTGGACTAGCGGGGGGTTTTACAGATACGCAGTATTTT
CDR3: CSVGLAGGFTDTQYF

J: TRBJ1-2
size: many
D: NA
V: TRBV20-1
DNA: TGCAGTGCTAGAGGTCTTGATGGCTACACCTTC
CDR3: CSARGLDGYTF

J: TRBJ2-2
size: NA
D: TRBD2
V: TRBV6-2/TRBV6-3
DNA: TGTGCCAGCAGTTGGACTAGCGGCCACGGCGCCGGGGAGCTGTTTTTT
CDR3: CASSWTSGHGAGELFF

J: TRBJ2-2
size: many
D: NA
V: TRBV5-1
DNA: TGCGCCAGCAGCTTCTGGTTGCAATTGGACAGACCCACCGGGGAGCTGTTTTTT
CDR3: CASSFWLQLDRPTGELFF

J: TRBJ1-2
size: NA
D: NA
V: TRBV21-1
DNA: TGTGCCAGCAGCAAAGGGGGCGCGAGCTATGGCTACACCTTC
CDR3: CASSKGGASYGYTF

J: TRBJ2-7
size: NA
D: NA
V: TRBV30
DNA: TGTGCCTGGACTGGGCTAGCCGGCTACGAGCAGTACTTC
CDR3: CAWTGLAGYEQYF

J: TRBJ2-5
size: NA
D: TRBD1
V: TRBV9
DNA: TGTGCCAGCAGCGTAGGAGCAGGGGGTGCGGAGACCCAGTACTTC
CDR3: CASSVGAGGAETQYF

J: TRBJ1-1
size: NA
D: NA
V: TRBV5-1
DNA: TGCGCCAGCAGCCCGGGGCTACCTAGGACTGAAGCTTTCTTT
CDR3: CASSPGLPRTEAFF

J: TRBJ2-1
size: NA
D: TRBD2
V: TRBV11-2
DNA: TGTGCCAGCAGCGATTTGGCGGGAGGGCCACTCGTCGATGAGCAGTTCTTC
CDR3: CASSDLAGGPLVDEQFF

J: TRBJ2-2
size: NA
D: NA
V: TRBV9
DNA: TGTGCCAGCAGGGGAGTGTACACCGGGGAGCTGTTTTTT
CDR3: CASRGVYTGELFF

J: TRBJ1-1
size: NA
D: NA
V: TRBV20-1
DNA: TGCAGTGCTAGAGACATGAGGACTGAAGCTTTCTTT
CDR3: CSARDMRTEAFF

J: TRBJ2-5
size: NA
D: TRBD1
V: TRBV20-1
DNA: TGCAGTGCTAGATCAAAGGGGGCGCTTGAGACCCAGTACTTC
CDR3: CSARSKGALETQYF

J: TRBJ1-5
size: few
D: NA
V: TRBV10-3
DNA: TGTGCCATCAGTGATGGGGATCGCAATCAGCCCCAGCATTTT
CDR3: CAISDGDRNQPQHF

J: TRBJ2-1
size: NA
D: TRBD2
V: TRBV6-5
DNA: TGTGCCAGCAGTTACCCGGGACTAGGCTACAATGAGCAGTTCTTC
CDR3: CASSYPGLGYNEQFF

J: TRBJ2-7
size: many
D: NA
V: TRBV6-2/TRBV6-3
DNA: TGTGCCAGCAGTTACATCTACGAGCAGTACTTC
CDR3: CASSYIYEQYF

J: TRBJ2-7
size: NA
D: TRBD2
V: TRBV7-2
DNA: TGTGCCAGCAGCTTAGAGCTAGCGGTCCCTCCCTCCGAGCAGTACTTC
CDR3: CASSLELAVPPSEQYF

J: TRBJ2-2
size: NA
D: TRBD2
V: TRBV7-9
DNA: TGTGCCAGCAGCTCGACTAGCGTTACCGGGGAGCTGTTTTTT
CDR3: CASSSTSVTGELFF

J: TRBJ2-4
size: few
D: TRBD1
V: TRBV6-1
DNA: TGTGCCAGCAGTGCGCGGGACAGGGGGAGCAAAAACATTCAGTACTTC
CDR3: CASSARDRGSKNIQYF

J: TRBJ2-1
size: NA
D: NA
V: TRBV9
DNA: TGTGCCAGCAGCGTAACAGAGAATGAGCAGTTCTTC
CDR3: CASSVTENEQFF

J: TRBJ2-1
size: few
D: NA
V: TRBV25-1
DNA: TGTGCCAGCAGTGAATTCGACCCGTGGGGTGAGCAGTTCTTC
CDR3: CASSEFDPWGEQFF

J: TRBJ1-1
size: many
D: NA
V: TRBV7-9
DNA: TGTGCCAGCAGCTCGGGACAACTGAACACTGAAGCTTTCTTT
CDR3: CASSSGQLNTEAFF

J: TRBJ2-5
size: NA
D: NA
V: TRBV18
DNA: TGTGCCAGCTCACCGACGGGACTTTCAGGAGAGACCCAGTACTTC
CDR3: CASSPTGLSGETQYF

J: TRBJ1-1
size: NA
D: NA
V: TRBV7-9
DNA: TGTGCCAGCAGCTTAATAGACAGCAACACTGAAGCTTTCTTT
CDR3: CASSLIDSNTEAFF

J: TRBJ1-2
size: few
D: NA
V: TRBV20-1
DNA: TGCAGTGCTAGAGATTTGGACAGACAGGTGACCACGAACTATGGCTACACCTTC
CDR3: CSARDLDRQVTTNYGYTF

J: TRBJ2-3
size: NA
D: NA
V: TRBV11-2
DNA: TGTGCCAGCAGCTTAGGAGGCAATCGGGGCACAGATACGCAGTATTTT
CDR3: CASSLGGNRGTDTQYF

J: TRBJ2-5
size: few
D: TRBD1
V: TRBV3-1
DNA: TGTGCCAGCAGCCGGGACAGGACCCAAGAGACCCAGTACTTC
CDR3: CASSRDRTQETQYF

J: TRBJ1-1
size: few
D: TRBD1
V: TRBV5-1
DNA: TGCGCCAGCAGCTTGCCAGGACAGGGATATGAAGCTTTCTTT
CDR3: CASSLPGQGYEAFF